These 22 T cell receptor beta chains were all obtained from the same sample, sequenced in a study of cytomegalovirus exposure and HLA in healthy donors. Primers included in the PCR were 60 Vbeta and 13 Jbeta primers. Profiling relied on immunoSEQ multiplex PCR, and the TCRdb table lists in-frame clones only, not all of them. The sample contains about 190,000 clones, about four fifths of which appear only once. Material for sequencing was PBMCs. The receptor source for this set is a middle-aged woman in good health and CMV-seronegative.

This chain connects TRBV7-8 to TRBJ2-7, with D perhaps TRBD2 (7 bases). Germline lookup yields CDR1 SGHVS and CDR2 FQNEAQ. The CDR3 consists of 14 residues. V shed 3 bases and J shed 4 bases, with 13 bases lying between them. CDR3 in amino acids: CASSLIGGQYEQYF. As DNA, the CDR3 is TGTGCCAGCAGCTTGATCGGGGGGCAGTACGAGCAGTACTTC.

The sample holds a few counts of this clone. The rearrangement uses TRBV10-1 and TRBJ2-5; 7 nucleotides match TRBD2. Germline V gene data show CDR1 as WNHNN and CDR2 as SYGVQD (reference sequence). The length of the CDR3 is 14 residues. V shed 11 bases, J shed 9 bases, and the junction held 18 bases outside the gene matches. The CDR3 loop is CARAGLAVLRAQYF. CDR3 coding DNA: TGCGCCCGGGCGGGGCTAGCGGTCCTCAGGGCCCAGTACTTC.

J is TRBJ1-2 and V is TRBV9; 7 bases agree with TRBD1. The germline CDR1 and CDR2 sequences are SGDLS and YYNGEE. The CDR3 is made up of 15 amino acids. Unmatched junction bases numbered 6, after V lost 4 bases and J lost 0 bases. CDR3 protein: CASSPTGAANYGYTF. DNA of the CDR3: TGTGCCAGCAGCCCCACAGGGGCTGCTAACTATGGCTACACCTTC. Full variable domain (remainder filled in from reference TRBV9 and TRBJ1-2): DSGVTQTPKHLITATGQRVTLRCSPRSGDLSVYWYQQSLDQGLQFLIQYYNGEERAKGNILERFSAQQFPDLHSELNLSSLELGDSALYFCASSPTGAANYGYTFGSGTRLTVV.

This clone was observed a few times. The chain is built from TRBV19 and TRBJ2-1; 8 positions agree with TRBD2. Per germline, CDR1 LNHDA and CDR2 SQIVND (reference sequence). Trimming at V came to 3 bases and at J to 7 bases, leaving 8 bases not matched to a gene. The CDR3 runs to 15 residues. CDR3 in amino acids: CASSIYAGGGNEQFF. CDR3 bases: TGTGCCAGTAGTATTTACGCGGGAGGCGGGAATGAGCAGTTCTTC.

This sequence joins TRBV28 and TRBJ2-5; 7 bases are a match to TRBD1. The ends lost 6 bases at V and 4 bases at J; junction bases unmatched: 8. Germline CDR1 and CDR2: MDHEN and SYDVKM. This CDR3 contains 14 residues. CDR3 DNA: TGTGCCAGCAGACGAGGGGGACAGAGAGAGACCCAGTACTTC. It is translated as CASRRGGQRETQYF.

The chain combines TRBV4-1 with TRBJ2-1, with D unresolved. The CDR3 extends over 17 amino acids. V was pared by 0 bases and J by 1 base, with 13 bases between. In germline, CDR1 is MGHRA, CDR2 YSYEKL. CDR3 residues: CASSQESGRSSYNEQFF. The CDR3, as DNA: TGCGCCAGCAGCCAAGAATCTGGCCGAAGTTCCTACAATGAGCAGTTCTTC.

Points on this clone: One end of the junction varies from germline; a read error may be responsible. The chain carries TRBV7-7 and TRBJ1-1; D remains unclear. Looked up from germline, CDR1 is SSHAT and CDR2 is FNYEAQ (reference sequence). CDR3 size: 13 residues. In DNA, the CDR3 is TGTGCTAGCAGCTTTGGGGTGGGGAGTGAAGCTTTCTTT. Its protein is CASSFGVGSEAFF.

V and J are TRBV6-5 and TRBJ2-7, with D perhaps matching TRBD2 (5 bases). Germline values: CDR1 MNHEY, CDR2 SVGAGI. The CDR3 spans 15 residues. Trimming left V 6 bases short and J 7 bases short, with 22 bases between. CDR3: CASSKARAPPGEQYV. CDR3 bases: TGTGCCAGCAGCAAAGCACGGGCTCCCCCGGGAGAGCAGTACGTC.

This chain joins TRBV29-1 and TRBJ2-3; D gene unclear. The V gene's germline CDR1 is SQVTM and CDR2 ANQGSEA. There are 10 residues in the CDR3. V lost 3 bases and J 6 bases, leaving 4 bases between the germline ends. The CDR3: CSVDRDTQYF. The CDR3 DNA is TGCAGCGTTGATCGGGATACGCAGTATTTT.

Only a few counts were recorded for this clone. The CDR3: CASSVGQPATEAFF. CDR3 sequence (DNA): TGTGCCAGCAGCGTGGGACAGCCGGCCACTGAAGCTTTCTTT. This sequence joins TRBV7-9 and TRBJ1-1; 7 bases are shared with TRBD1. Germline assignment: CDR1 SEHNR and CDR2 FQNEAQ (reference sequence). V lost 5 bases to trimming and J lost 4 bases; unmatched junction nucleotides: 7. The CDR3 spans 14 residues.

This clone has only a few counts. The rearrangement joins TRBV5-4 to TRBJ2-1; D is perhaps TRBD2 (5 bases). The CDR3 loop spans 12 amino acids. V lost 0 bases, J lost 8 bases, and 6 bases lay in between. Germline V gives CDR1 SGHNT, CDR2 YYREEE (reference sequence). The CDR3 sequence is CASSLDGDEQFF. In DNA, the CDR3 is TGTGCCAGCAGCTTGGACGGGGATGAGCAGTTCTTC.

This chain uses TRBV2 with TRBJ2-3; no clear D. There are 15 residues in the CDR3. The V and J ends lost 4 bases and 0 bases respectively, with 11 bases between them. Germline-derived CDR1 and CDR2 are SNHLY and FYNNEI. The CDR3 sequence is CASSAILVSTDTQYF. The CDR3 bases are TGTGCCAGCAGTGCAATACTTGTAAGCACAGATACGCAGTATTTT.

The chain links TRBV5-6 to TRBJ2-3, with a possible D match to TRBD1 (6 bases). The CDR3 has 15 amino acids. V lost 0 bases, J lost 5 bases, and 13 bases lay in between. The germline CDR1 and CDR2 sequences are SGHDT and YYEEEE. The CDR3 loop reads CASSLGAGEGDTQYF. The CDR3 DNA reads TGTGCCAGCAGCTTGGGGGCAGGGGAAGGAGATACGCAGTATTTT.

V usage is TRBV5-1 and J usage is TRBJ1-1; possible D gene TRBD1, 5 bases. Germline CDR1 reads SGHRS; CDR2 reads YFSETQ. V gave up 4 bases and J gave up 1 base, with 17 bases separating them. The CDR3 loop spans 16 amino acids. The CDR3: CASSPEGAGRNTEAFF. CDR3 sequence (DNA): TGCGCCAGCAGCCCCGAGGGTGCGGGACGGAACACTGAAGCTTTCTTT. Looking up the rest from reference TRBV5-1 and TRBJ1-1 gives the full variable domain: KAGVTQTPRYLIKTRGQQVTLSCSPISGHRSVSWYQQTPGQGLQFLFEYFSETQRNKGNFPGRFSGRQFSNSRSEMNVSTLELGDSALYLCASSPEGAGRNTEAFFGQGTRLTVV.

This chain joins TRBV5-1 and TRBJ1-2, with D hard to call. Germline CDR1 reads SGHRS; CDR2 reads YFSETQ. The V and J ends lost 0 bases and 5 bases respectively, with 8 bases between them. This CDR3 has 13 residues. As DNA, the CDR3 is TGCGCCAGCAGCTTGGACCCTGAGTATGGCTACACCTTC. Encoded protein: CASSLDPEYGYTF.

The V call is TRBV19, the J call TRBJ1-1; 8 nucleotides match TRBD1. The V gene's germline CDR1 is LNHDA and CDR2 SQIVND (reference sequence). The CDR3 runs to 15 residues. Losses at the gene ends were 4 bases for V and 5 bases for J; bases not matched to a gene: 9. The CDR3 bases are TGTGCCAGTAGTAAGGGAGGCAGGGGGCGAACTGAAGCTTTCTTT. The encoded protein is CASSKGGRGRTEAFF.

This chain joins TRBV5-1 and TRBJ1-1; D remains unclear. This CDR3 contains 13 residues. The germline gives CDR1 SGHRS, CDR2 YFSETQ. The V end lost 3 bases, the J end lost 3 bases, and 9 bases lay between the germline ends. The CDR3 coding sequence is TGCGCCAGCAGCTCCTCACCGGACACTGAAGCTTTCTTT. Protein: CASSSSPDTEAFF. The full variable domain, with the rest looked up from reference TRBV5-1 and TRBJ1-1, is KAGVTQTPRYLIKTRGQQVTLSCSPISGHRSVSWYQQTPGQGLQFLFEYFSETQRNKGNFPGRFSGRQFSNSRSEMNVSTLELGDSALYLCASSSSPDTEAFFGQGTRLTVV.

The chain combines TRBV27 with TRBJ2-7; 7 nucleotides match TRBD2. Germline CDR1 is MNHEY and CDR2 is SMNVEV (reference sequence). Trimming took 6 bases from V and 1 from J; bases not matched to a gene: 6. This CDR3 contains 14 residues. As DNA, the CDR3 is TGTGCCAGCAGCCCTGCCGGGAGGTCCTACGAGCAGTACGTC. This translates into CASSPAGRSYEQYV.

This clone was found once. The chain employs TRBV15 and TRBJ1-5, with D maybe TRBD1 (6 bases). Germline values: CDR1 LNHNV, CDR2 YYDKDF (reference sequence). The germline V and J ends were trimmed by 0 bases and 6 bases, with 12 bases remaining between them. CDR3 length: 15 residues. The CDR3 reads CATSRDAGGRQPQHF. In DNA form, the CDR3 reads TGTGCCACCAGCAGAGATGCCGGGGGGCGTCAGCCCCAGCATTTT.

This chain joins TRBV7-2 and TRBJ1-3, with D possibly being TRBD1 (5 bases). V was cut by 6 bases and J by 9 bases, with 15 bases left in between. CDR3 length: 13 residues. The germline V gene has CDR1 SGHTA and CDR2 FQGNSA. CDR3 protein: CASRAPGRATIYF. The CDR3 bases are TGTGCCAGCAGAGCCCCAGGCAGGGCCACCATATATTTT.

The chain employs TRBV6-1 and TRBJ1-6; TRBD1 agrees at 7 bases. J lost 8 bases, V lost 8 bases, and 9 bases had no gene match. The CDR3 length is 14 residues. In germline, CDR1 is MNHNS, CDR2 SASEGT. The CDR3 loop is CASGNRGRDSPLHF. The CDR3 nucleotides read TGTGCCAGCGGAAACAGGGGAAGAGATTCACCCCTCCACTTT.

CDR3 amino acids: CASRDLGLAGGTGELFF. In DNA, the CDR3 is TGTGCCAGCAGGGATCTGGGACTAGCGGGAGGCACCGGGGAGCTGTTTTTT. The chain has TRBV7-9 and TRBJ2-2, with TRBD2 matching over 15 bases. Germline lookup yields CDR1 SEHNR and CDR2 FQNEAQ (reference sequence). CDR3 length: 17 residues. V shed 6 bases and J 4 bases; nucleotides not matched to a gene: 6.